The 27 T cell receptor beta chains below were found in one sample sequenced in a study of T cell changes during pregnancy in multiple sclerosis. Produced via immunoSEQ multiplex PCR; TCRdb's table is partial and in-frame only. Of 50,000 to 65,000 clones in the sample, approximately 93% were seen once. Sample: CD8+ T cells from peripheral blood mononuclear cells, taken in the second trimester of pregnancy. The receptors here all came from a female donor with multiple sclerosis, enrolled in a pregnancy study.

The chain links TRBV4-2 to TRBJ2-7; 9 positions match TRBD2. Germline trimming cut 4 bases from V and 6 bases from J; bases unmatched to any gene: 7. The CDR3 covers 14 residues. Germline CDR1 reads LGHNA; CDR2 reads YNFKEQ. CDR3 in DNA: TGTGCCAGCAGCCCGGGGCTAGCGGGATTCGAGCAGTACTTC. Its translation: CASSPGLAGFEQYF.

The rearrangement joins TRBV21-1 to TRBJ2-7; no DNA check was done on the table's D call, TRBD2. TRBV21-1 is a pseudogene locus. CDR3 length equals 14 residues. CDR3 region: CASSKSESSYEQYF. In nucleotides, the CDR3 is TGTGCCAGCAGCAAATCCGAGAGCTCCTACGAGCAGTACTTC.

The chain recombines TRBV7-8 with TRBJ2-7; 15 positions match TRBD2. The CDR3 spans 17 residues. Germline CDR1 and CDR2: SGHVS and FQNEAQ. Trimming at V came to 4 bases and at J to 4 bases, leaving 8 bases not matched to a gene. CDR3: CASSSRGLAGGGYEQYF. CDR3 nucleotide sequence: TGTGCCAGCAGCTCCCGAGGACTAGCGGGAGGGGGGTACGAGCAGTACTTC.

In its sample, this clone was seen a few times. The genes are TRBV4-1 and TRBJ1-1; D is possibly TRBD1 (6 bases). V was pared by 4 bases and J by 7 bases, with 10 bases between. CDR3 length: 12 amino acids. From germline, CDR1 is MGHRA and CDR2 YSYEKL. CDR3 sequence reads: CASSPSRGEAFF. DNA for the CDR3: TGCGCCAGCAGCCCCAGCAGGGGTGAAGCTTTCTTT.

This CDR3 reads CASSLGERPEKLFF. DNA for the CDR3: TGTGCCAGCAGCTTAGGGGAGCGGCCCGAAAAACTGTTTTTT. The V call is TRBV7-9, the J call TRBJ1-4; D is ambiguous. CDR3 length: 14 residues. V was cut by 1 base and J by 8 bases, with 11 bases left in between. Looked up from germline, CDR1 is SEHNR and CDR2 is FQNEAQ (reference sequence).

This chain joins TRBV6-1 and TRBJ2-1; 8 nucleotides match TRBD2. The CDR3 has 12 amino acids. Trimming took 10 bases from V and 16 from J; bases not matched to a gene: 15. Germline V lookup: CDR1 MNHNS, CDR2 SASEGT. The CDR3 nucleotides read TGTGCCATTCTTCAGGCGGGGGGATTTATTTTCTTC. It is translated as CAILQAGGFIFF.

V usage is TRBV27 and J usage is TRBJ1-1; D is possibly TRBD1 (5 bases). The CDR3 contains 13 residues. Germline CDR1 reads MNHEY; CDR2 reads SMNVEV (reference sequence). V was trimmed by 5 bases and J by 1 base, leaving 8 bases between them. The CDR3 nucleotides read TGTGCCAGCAGTATACAGGCGAACACTGAAGCTTTCTTT. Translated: CASSIQANTEAFF.

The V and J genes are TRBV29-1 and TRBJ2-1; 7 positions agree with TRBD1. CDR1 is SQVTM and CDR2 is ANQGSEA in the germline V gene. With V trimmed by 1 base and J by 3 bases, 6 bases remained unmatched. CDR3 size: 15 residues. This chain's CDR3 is CSVEGGAGGYNEQFF. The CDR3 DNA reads TGCAGCGTTGAAGGGGGAGCAGGGGGCTACAATGAGCAGTTCTTC.

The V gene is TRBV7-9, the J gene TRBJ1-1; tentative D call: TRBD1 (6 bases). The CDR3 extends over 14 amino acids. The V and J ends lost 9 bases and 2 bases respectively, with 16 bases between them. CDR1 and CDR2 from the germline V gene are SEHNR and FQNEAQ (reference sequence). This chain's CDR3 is CASSRQVRNTEAFF. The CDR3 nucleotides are TGTGCCAGTTCCCGACAGGTCCGAAACACTGAAGCTTTCTTT.

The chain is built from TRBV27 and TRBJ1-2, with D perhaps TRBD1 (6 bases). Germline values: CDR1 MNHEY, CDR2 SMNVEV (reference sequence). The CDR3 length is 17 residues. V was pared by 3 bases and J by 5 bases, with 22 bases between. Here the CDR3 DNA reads TGTGCCAGCAGTTTGGGGGCAGGAGCCCGAGTACCATATGGCTACACCTTC. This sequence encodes CASSLGAGARVPYGYTF.

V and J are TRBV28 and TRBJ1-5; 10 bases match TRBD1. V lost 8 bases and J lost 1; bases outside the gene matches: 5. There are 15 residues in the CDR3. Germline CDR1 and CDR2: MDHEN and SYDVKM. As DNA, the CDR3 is TGTGCCAGCCACTCGGGACAGGGGAGCAATCAGCCCCAGCATTTT. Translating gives CASHSGQGSNQPQHF.

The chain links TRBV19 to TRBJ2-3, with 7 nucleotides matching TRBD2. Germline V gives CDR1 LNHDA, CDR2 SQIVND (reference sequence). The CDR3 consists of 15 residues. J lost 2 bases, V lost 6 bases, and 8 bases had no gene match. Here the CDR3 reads CASRVLGLLTDTQYF. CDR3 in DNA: TGTGCCAGTAGGGTGCTGGGACTACTCACAGATACGCAGTATTTT.

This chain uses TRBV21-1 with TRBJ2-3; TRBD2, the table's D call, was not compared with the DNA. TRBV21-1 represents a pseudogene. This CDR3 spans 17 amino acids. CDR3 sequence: CASSKVRTRALANTQYF. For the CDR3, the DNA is TGTGCCAGCAGCAAAGTCCGGACTAGAGCTCTCGCAAATACGCAGTATTTT.

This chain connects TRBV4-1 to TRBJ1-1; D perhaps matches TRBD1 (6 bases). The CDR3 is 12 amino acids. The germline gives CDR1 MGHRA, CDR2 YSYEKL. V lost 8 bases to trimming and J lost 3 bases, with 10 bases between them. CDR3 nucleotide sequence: TGCGCCAGCCGAGGGGGGGACACTGAAGCTTTCTTT. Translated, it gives CASRGGDTEAFF.

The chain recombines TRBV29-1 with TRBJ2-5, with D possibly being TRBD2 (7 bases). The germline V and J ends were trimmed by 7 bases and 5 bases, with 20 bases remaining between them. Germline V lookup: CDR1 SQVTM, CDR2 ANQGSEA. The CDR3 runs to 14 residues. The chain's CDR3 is CSAVPAGRGETQYF. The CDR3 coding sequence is TGCAGCGCTGTACCCGCGGGGAGGGGGGAGACCCAGTACTTC.

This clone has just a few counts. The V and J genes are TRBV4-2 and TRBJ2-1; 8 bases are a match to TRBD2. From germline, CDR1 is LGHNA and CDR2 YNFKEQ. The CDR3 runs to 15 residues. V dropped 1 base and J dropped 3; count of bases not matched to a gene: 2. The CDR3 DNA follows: TGTGCCAGCAGCCAAGCCAGCGGGAGCTACAATGAGCAGTTCTTC. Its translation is CASSQASGSYNEQFF.

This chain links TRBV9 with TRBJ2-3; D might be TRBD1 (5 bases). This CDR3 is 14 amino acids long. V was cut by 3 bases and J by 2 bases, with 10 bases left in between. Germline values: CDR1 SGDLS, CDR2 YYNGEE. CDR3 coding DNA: TGTGCCAGCAGCGCACCAGGGTTCACAGATACGCAGTATTTT. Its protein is CASSAPGFTDTQYF.

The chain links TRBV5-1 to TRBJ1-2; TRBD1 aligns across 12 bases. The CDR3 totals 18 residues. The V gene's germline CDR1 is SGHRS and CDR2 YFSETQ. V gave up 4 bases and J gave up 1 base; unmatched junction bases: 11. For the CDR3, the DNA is TGCGCCAGCAGCCAGGGCGGGACAGGGGGCCTTTTTAACTATGGCTACACCTTC. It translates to CASSQGGTGGLFNYGYTF.

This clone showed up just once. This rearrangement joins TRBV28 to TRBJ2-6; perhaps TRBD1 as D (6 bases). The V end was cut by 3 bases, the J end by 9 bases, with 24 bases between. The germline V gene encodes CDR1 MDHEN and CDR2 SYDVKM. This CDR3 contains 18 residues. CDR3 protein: CASSFLQTRTVHFNVLTF. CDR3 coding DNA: TGTGCCAGCAGTTTCCTCCAGACTCGGACAGTCCACTTCAACGTCCTGACTTTC.

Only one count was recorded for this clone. The DNA for the CDR3 is TGTGCCACCAGCAGCGGGAGGGCCACAGATACGCAGTATTTT. It encodes CATSSGRATDTQYF. This sequence joins TRBV15 and TRBJ2-3, with 8 bases aligning to TRBD2. The CDR3 runs to 14 residues. Germline lookup yields CDR1 LNHNV and CDR2 YYDKDF (reference sequence). The V segment lost 3 bases and the J segment 2 bases; nucleotides outside the gene matches: 1.

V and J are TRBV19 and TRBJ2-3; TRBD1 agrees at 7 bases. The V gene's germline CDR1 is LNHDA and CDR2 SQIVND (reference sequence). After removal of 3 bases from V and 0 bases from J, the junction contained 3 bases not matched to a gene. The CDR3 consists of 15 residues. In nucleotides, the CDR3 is TGTGCCAGTAGTATGGTGGGACAGAGCACAGATACGCAGTATTTT. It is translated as CASSMVGQSTDTQYF.

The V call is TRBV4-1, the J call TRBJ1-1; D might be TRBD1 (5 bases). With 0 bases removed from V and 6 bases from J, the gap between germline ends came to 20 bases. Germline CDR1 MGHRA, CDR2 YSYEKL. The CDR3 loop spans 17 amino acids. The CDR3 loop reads CASSQDFVGGAFSEAFF. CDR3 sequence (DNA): TGCGCCAGCAGCCAAGATTTCGTGGGGGGAGCGTTCTCTGAAGCTTTCTTT.

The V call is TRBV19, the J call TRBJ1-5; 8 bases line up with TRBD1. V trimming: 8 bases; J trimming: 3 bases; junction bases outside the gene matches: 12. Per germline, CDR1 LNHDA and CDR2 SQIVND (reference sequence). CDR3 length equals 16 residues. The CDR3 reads CASQRDRSNFNQPQHF. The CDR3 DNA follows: TGTGCCAGTCAACGGGACAGGTCCAATTTCAATCAGCCCCAGCATTTT. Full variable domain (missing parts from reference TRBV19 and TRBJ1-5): DGGITQSPKYLFRKEGQNVTLSCEQNLNHDAMYWYRQDPGQGLRLIYYSQIVNDFQKGDIAEGYSVSREKKESFPLTVTSAQKNPTAFYLCASQRDRSNFNQPQHFGDGTRLSIL.

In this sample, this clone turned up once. In DNA, the CDR3 is TGCGCCAGCAGCTTACCGACTAGCGGGGGGGAGAGGTACACCGGGGAGCTGTTTTTT. Its translation: CASSLPTSGGERYTGELFF. The rearrangement uses TRBV5-1 and TRBJ2-2, with 14 bases identical to TRBD2. Germline loops: CDR1 SGHRS, CDR2 YFSETQ. The CDR3 has 19 amino acids. The trim removed 2 bases at V and 3 bases at J, leaving 9 bases unmatched.

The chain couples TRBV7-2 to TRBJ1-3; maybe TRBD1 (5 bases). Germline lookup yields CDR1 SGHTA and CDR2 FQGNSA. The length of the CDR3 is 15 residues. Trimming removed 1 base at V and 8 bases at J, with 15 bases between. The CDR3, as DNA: TGTGCCAGCAGCTTAGATTGGGGCGGGATAGACACCATATATTTT. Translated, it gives CASSLDWGGIDTIYF. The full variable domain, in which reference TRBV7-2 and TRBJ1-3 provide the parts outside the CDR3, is GAGVSQSPSNKVTEKGKDVELRCDPISGHTALYWYRQSLGQGLEFLIYFQGNSAPDKSGLPSDRFSAERTGGSVSTLTIQRTQQEDSAVYLCASSLDWGGIDTIYFGEGSWLTVV.

For the CDR3, the DNA is TGCGCCAGCAGCTTGCGGGACTACCCCTACGAGCAGTACTTC. Residues: CASSLRDYPYEQYF. The rearrangement links TRBV5-1 to TRBJ2-7, with 7 bases matching TRBD2. The CDR3 loop spans 14 amino acids. Trimming removed 1 base from V and 2 bases from J; junction bases left unmatched: 3. The V gene's germline CDR1 is SGHRS and CDR2 YFSETQ.

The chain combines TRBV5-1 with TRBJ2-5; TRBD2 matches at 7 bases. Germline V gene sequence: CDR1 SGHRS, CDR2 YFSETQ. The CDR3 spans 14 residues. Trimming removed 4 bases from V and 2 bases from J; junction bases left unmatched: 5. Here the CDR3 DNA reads TGCGCCAGCAGCCCGCCGGGACTACAAGAGACCCAGTACTTC. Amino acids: CASSPPGLQETQYF.